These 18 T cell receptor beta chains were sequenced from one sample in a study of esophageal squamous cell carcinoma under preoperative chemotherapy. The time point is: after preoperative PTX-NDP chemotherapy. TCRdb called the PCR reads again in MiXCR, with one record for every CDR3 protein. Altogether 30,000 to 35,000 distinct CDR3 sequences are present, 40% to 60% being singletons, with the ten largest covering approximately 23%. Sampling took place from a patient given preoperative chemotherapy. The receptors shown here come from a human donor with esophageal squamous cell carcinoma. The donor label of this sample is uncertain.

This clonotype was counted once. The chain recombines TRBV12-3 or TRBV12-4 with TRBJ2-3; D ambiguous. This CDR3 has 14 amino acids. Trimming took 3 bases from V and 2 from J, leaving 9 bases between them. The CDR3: CASSFPPHTDTQYF. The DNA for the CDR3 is TGTGCCAGCAGTTTCCCCCCCCACACAGATACGCAGTATTTT.

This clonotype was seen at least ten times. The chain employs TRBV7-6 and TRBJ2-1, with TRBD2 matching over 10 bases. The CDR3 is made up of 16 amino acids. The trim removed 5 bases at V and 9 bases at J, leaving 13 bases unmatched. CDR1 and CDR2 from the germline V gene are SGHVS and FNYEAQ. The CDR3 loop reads CASSPVISGGGGEQFF. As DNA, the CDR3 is TGTGCCAGCAGCCCCGTTATCAGCGGGGGGGGGGGTGAGCAGTTCTTC.

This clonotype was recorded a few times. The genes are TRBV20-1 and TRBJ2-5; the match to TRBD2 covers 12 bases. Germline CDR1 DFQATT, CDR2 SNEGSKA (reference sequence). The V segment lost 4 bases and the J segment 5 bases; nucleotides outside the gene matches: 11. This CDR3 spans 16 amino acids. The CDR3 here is CSAMAASGGAGETQYF. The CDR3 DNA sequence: TGCAGTGCTATGGCGGCTAGCGGGGGGGCCGGGGAGACCCAGTACTTC.

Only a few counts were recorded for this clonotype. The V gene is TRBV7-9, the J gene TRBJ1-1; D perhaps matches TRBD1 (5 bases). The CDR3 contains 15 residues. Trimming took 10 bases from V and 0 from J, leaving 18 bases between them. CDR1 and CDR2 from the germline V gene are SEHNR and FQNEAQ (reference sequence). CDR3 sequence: CATKNRGSMNTEAFF. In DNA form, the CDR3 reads TGTGCCACCAAAAACCGGGGGAGCATGAACACTGAAGCTTTCTTT.

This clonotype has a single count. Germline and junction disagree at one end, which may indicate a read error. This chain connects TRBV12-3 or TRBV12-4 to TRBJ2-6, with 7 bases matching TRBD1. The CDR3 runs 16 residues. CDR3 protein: CASKGAAPPWANDLYF. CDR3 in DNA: TGTGCCAGCAAGGGGGCTGCCCCCCCTTGGGCCAACGACCTGTACTTC.

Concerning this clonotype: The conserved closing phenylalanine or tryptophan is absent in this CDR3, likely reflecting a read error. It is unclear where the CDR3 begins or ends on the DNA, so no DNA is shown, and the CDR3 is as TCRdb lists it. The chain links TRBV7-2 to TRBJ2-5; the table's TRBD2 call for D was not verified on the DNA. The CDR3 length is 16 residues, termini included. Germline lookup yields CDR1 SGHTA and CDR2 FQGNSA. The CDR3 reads CASSFNSGGPQTTQFS.

CDR3 DNA sequence: TGCGCCAGCAGTATTAGCGGGAGTACAGATACGCAGTATTTT. Translating gives CASSISGSTDTQYF. This rearrangement joins TRBV10-1 to TRBJ2-3; 9 bases align to TRBD2. Trimming took 5 bases from V and 3 from J; bases not matched to a gene: 3. This CDR3 has 14 amino acids. Germline CDR1 reads WNHNN; CDR2 reads SYGVQD (reference sequence).

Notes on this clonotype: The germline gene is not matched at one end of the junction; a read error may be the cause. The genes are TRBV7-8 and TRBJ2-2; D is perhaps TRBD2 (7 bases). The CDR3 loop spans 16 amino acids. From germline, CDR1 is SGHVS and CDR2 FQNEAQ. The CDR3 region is CASRRLGGVNTEEQFF. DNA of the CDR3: TGTGCCAGCAGGCGCCTAGGGGGGGTAAACACAGAGGAGCAGTTTTTT.

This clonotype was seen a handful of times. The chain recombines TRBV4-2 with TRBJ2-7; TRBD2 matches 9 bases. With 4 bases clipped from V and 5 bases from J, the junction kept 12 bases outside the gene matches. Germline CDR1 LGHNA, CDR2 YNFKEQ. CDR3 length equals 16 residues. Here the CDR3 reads CASSPIPLAGDDEQYF. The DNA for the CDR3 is TGTGCCAGCAGCCCAATCCCATTAGCGGGGGATGACGAGCAGTACTTC.

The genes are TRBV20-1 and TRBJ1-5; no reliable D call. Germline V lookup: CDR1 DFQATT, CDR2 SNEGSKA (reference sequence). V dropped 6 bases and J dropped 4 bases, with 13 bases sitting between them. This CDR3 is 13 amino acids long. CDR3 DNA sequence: TGCAGTGCCGGAGAGGGTCCGAATCAGCCCCAGCATTTT. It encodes CSAGEGPNQPQHF.

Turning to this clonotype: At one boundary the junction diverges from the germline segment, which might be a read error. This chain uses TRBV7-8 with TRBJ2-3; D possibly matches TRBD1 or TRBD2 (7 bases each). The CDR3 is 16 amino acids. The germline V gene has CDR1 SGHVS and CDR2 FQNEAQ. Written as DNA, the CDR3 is TGTGCCAGCCGCGACCCAGGGGGGGGGCCCGAAAACACGCAGTATTTC. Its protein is CASRDPGGGPENTQYF.

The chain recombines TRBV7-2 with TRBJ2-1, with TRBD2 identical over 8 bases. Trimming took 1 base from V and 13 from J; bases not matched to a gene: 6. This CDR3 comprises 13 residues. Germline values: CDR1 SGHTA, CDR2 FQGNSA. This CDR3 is CASSLVGGGTQFF. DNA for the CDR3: TGTGCCAGCAGCTTAGTCGGCGGGGGGACCCAGTTCTTC. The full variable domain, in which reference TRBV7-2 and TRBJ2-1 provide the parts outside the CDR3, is GAGVSQSPSNKVTEKGKDVELRCDPISGHTALYWYRQSLGQGLEFLIYFQGNSAPDKSGLPSDRFSAERTGGSVSTLTIQRTQQEDSAVYLCASSLVGGGTQFFGPGTRLTVL.

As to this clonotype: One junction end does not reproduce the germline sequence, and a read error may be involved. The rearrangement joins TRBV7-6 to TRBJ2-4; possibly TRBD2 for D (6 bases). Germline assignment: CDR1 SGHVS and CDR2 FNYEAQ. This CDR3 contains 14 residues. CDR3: CGSRARGAKNTQYF. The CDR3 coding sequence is TGTGGCAGCAGGGCGCGGGGAGCCAAAAATACTCAGTACTTC.

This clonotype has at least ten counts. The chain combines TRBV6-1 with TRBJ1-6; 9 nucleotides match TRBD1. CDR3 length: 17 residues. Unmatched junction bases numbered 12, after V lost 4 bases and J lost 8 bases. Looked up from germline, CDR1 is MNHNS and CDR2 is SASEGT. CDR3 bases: TGTGCCAGCAGTGTTACTACAGGGGGCGGTTTGTATTCACCCCTCCACTTT. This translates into CASSVTTGGGLYSPLHF.

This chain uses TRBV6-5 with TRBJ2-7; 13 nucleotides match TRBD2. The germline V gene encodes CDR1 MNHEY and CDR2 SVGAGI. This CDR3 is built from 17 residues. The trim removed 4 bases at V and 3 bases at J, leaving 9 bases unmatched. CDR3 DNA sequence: TGTGCCAGCAGTTTTGGAATCGGGACTAGCGGGATCTACGAGCAGTACTTC. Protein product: CASSFGIGTSGIYEQYF.

CDR3 nucleotide sequence: TGTGCCAGCAGCGTGACAGAAGCCAAAGACACGCAGTACTTC. Its protein product is CASSVTEAKDTQYF. The gene calls are TRBV7-2 and TRBJ2-3; a weak D match, TRBD1 (5 bases). The J call may be incorrect, as the DNA end agrees better with TRBJ2-7. The CDR3 covers 14 residues. The V gene's germline CDR1 is SGHTA and CDR2 FQGNSA.

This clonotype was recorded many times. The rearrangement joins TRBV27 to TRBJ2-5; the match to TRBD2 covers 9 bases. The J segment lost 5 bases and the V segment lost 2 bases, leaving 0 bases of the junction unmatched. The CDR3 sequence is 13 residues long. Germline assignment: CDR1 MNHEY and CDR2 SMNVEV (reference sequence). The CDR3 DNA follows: TGTGCCAGCAGTTTAGCGGGGGGGGAGACCCAGTACTTC. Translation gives CASSLAGGETQYF.

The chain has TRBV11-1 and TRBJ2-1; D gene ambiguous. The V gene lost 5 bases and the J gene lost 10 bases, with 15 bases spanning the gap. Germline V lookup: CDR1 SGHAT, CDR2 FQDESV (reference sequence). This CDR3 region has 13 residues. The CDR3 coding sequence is TGTGCCAGCAGCCTAGGACGGATCTACGAGCAGTTCTTC. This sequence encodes CASSLGRIYEQFF.